The 6 T cell receptor beta chains given below trace back to one sample, sequenced in a study of identifying expanded T cells in peripheral blood. Here immunoSEQ multiplex PCR was the method, and the copy in TCRdb shows in-frame clones only, minus some. Here the sample spans about 94,000 clones, approximately 91% being singletons. Material for sequencing was blood. These receptors all stem from a person aged 18 to 75 in good health.

This chain uses TRBV4-1 with TRBJ1-1; possibly TRBD1 for D (6 bases). V was clipped by 0 bases and J by 1 base, with 21 bases between them. The CDR3 runs 19 residues. The V gene's germline CDR1 is MGHRA and CDR2 YSYEKL. The CDR3 nucleotides are TGCGCCAGCAGCCAAGATAGGGCAGGGGCAACGGAGAGGAACACTGAAGCTTTCTTT. It yields the protein CASSQDRAGATERNTEAFF.

This clone was observed a single time. The chain couples TRBV9 to TRBJ2-3, with 8 bases identical to TRBD1. The CDR3 runs to 16 residues. Germline values: CDR1 SGDLS, CDR2 YYNGEE. V trimming: 4 bases; J trimming: 4 bases; junction bases outside the gene matches: 11. CDR3 region: CASSPGEDRVADTQYF. DNA for the CDR3: TGTGCCAGCAGCCCGGGTGAGGACAGGGTTGCAGATACGCAGTATTTT.

The DNA of the CDR3 is TGTGCCAGCAGCGTAGGAGTGAGACTAGCTGAGGAGACCCAGTACTTC. This gives the protein CASSVGVRLAEETQYF. The V call is TRBV9, the J call TRBJ2-5, with TRBD2 identical over 7 bases. The CDR3 spans 16 residues. Germline loops: CDR1 SGDLS, CDR2 YYNGEE. The V and J ends lost 0 bases and 5 bases, in that order; junction bases with no gene match: 10.

The V and J genes are TRBV11-2 and TRBJ1-1; D might be TRBD1 (6 bases). CDR1 is SGHAT, CDR2 FQNNGV, per germline. CDR3 length: 14 amino acids. V lost 0 bases and J 1 base, leaving 6 bases between the germline ends. The CDR3 DNA reads as TGTGCCAGCAGCTTAGACAGGGGGAACACTGAAGCTTTCTTT. Protein product: CASSLDRGNTEAFF.

This chain links TRBV7-2 with TRBJ2-2; D gene unclear. Trimming cost V 6 bases and J 3 bases, with 14 bases left between them. The length of the CDR3 is 15 residues. Germline-derived CDR1 and CDR2 are SGHTA and FQGNSA. Written as DNA, the CDR3 is TGTGCCAGCAGACCAGATGGGGTGTACACCGGGGAGCTGTTTTTT. Amino acids: CASRPDGVYTGELFF.

The V and J genes are TRBV6-5 and TRBJ1-3; 7 bases fit TRBD1. Germline CDR1 and CDR2: MNHEY and SVGAGI. V gave up 5 bases and J gave up 0 bases; unmatched junction bases: 4. The CDR3 covers 15 residues. The CDR3 DNA sequence: TGTGCCAGCAGTAAGGGGACAGTCTCTGGAAACACCATATATTTT. This sequence encodes CASSKGTVSGNTIYF.